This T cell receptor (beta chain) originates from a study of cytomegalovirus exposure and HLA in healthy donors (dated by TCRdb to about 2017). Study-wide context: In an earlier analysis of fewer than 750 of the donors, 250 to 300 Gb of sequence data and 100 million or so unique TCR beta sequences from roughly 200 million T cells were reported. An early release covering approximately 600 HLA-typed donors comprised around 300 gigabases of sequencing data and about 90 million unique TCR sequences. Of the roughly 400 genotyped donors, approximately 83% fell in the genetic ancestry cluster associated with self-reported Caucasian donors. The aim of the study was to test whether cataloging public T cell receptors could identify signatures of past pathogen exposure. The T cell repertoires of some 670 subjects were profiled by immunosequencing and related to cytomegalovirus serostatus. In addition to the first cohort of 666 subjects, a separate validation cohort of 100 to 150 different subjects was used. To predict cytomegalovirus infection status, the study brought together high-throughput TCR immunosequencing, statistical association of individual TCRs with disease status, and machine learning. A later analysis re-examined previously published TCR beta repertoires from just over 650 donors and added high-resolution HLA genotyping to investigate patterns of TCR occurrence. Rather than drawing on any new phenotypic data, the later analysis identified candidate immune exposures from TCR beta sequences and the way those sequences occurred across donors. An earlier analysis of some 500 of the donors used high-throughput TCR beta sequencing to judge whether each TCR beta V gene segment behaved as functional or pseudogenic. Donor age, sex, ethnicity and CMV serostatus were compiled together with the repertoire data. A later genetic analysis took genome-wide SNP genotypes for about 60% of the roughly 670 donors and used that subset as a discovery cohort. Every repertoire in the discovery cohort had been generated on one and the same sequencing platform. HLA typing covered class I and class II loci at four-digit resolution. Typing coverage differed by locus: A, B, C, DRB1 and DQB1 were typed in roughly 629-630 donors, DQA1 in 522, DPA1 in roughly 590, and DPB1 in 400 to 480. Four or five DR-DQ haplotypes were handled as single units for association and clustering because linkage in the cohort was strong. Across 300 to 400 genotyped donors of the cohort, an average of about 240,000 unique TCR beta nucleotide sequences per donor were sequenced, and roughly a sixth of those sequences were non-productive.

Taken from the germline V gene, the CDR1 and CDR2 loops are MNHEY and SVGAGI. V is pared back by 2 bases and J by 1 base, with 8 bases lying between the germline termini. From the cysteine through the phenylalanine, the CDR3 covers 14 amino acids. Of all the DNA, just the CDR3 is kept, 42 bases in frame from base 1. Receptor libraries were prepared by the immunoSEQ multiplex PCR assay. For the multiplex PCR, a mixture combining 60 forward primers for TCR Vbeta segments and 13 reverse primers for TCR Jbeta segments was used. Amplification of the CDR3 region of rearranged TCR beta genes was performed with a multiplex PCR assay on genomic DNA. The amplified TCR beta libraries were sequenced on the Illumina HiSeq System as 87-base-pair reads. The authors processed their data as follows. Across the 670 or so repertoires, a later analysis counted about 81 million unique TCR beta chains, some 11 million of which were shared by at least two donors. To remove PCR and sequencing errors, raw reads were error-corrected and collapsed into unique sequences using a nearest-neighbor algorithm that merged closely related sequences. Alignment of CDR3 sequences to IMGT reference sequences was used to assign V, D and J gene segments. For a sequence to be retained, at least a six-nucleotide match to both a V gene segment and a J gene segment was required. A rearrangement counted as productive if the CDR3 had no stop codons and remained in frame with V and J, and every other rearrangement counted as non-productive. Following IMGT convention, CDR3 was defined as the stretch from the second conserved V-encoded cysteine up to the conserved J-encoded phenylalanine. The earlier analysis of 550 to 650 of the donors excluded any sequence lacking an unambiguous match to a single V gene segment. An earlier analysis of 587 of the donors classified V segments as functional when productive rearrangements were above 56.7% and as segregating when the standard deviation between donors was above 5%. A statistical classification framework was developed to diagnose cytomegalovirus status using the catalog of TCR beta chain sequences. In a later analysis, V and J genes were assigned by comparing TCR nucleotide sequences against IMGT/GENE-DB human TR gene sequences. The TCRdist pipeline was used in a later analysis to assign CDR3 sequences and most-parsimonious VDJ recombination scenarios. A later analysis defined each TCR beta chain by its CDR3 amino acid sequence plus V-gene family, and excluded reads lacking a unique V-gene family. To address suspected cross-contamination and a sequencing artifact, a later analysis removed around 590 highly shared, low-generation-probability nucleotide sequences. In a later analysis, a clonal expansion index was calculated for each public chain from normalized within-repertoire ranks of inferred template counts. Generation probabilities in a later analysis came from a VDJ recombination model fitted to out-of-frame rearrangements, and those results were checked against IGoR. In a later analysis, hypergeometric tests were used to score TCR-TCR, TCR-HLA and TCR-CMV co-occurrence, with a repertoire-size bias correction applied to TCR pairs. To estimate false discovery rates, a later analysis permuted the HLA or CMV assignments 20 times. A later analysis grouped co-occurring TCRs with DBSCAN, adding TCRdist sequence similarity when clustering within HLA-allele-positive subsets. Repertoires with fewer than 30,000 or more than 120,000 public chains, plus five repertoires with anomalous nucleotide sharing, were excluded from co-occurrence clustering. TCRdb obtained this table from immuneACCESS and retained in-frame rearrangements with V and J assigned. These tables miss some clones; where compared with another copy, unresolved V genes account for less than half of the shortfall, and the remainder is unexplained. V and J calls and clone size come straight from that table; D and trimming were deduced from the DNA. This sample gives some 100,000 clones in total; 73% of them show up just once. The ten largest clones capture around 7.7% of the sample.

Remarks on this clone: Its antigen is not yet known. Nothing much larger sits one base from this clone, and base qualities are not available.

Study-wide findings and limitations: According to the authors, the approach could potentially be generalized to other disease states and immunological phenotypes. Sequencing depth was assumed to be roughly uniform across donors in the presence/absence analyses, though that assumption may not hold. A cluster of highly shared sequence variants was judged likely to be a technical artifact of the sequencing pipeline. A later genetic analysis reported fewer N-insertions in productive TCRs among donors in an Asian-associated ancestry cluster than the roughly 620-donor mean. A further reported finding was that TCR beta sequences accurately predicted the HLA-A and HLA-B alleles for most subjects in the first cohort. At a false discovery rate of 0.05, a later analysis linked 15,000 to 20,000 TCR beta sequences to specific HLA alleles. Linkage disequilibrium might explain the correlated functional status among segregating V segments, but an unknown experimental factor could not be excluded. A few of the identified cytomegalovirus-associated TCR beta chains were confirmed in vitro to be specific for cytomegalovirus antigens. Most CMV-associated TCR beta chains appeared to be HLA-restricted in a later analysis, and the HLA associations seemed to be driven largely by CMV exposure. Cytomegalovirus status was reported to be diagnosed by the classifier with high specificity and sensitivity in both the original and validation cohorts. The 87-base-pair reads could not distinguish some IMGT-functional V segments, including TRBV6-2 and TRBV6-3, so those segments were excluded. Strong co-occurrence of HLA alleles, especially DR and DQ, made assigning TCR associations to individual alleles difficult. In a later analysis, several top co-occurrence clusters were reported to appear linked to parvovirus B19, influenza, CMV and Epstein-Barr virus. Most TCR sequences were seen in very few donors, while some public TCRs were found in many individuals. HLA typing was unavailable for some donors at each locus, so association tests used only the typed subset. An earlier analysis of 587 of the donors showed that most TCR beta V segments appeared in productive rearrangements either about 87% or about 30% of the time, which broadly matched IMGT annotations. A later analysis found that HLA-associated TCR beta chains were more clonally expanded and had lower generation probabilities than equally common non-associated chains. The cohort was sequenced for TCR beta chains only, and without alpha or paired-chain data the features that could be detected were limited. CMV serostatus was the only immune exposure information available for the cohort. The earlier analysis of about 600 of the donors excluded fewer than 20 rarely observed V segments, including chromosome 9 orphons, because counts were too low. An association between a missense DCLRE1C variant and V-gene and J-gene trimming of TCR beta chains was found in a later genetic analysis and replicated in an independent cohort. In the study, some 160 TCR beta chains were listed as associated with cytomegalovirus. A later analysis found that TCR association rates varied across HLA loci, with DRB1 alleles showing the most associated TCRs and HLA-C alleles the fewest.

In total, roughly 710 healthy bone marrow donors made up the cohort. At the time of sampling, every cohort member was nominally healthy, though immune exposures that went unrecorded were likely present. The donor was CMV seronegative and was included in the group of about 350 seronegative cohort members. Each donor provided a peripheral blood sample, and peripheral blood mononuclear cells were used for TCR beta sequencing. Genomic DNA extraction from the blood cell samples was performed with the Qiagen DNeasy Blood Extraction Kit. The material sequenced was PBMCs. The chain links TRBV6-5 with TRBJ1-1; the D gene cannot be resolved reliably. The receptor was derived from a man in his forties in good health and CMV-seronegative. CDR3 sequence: CASSYGQRNTEAFF. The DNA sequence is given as TGTGCCAGCAGTTACGGGCAGAGGAACACTGAAGCTTTCTTT.